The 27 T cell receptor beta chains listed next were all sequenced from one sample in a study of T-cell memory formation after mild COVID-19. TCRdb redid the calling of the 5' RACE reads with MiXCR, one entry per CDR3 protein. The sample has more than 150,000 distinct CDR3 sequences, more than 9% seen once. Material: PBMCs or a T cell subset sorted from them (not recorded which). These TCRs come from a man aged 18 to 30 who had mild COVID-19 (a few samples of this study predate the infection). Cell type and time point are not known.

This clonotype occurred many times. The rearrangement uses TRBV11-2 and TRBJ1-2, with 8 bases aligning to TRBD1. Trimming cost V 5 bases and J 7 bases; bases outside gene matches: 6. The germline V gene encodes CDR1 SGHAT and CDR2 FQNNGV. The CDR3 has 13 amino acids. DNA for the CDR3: TGTGCCAGCAGCACGACAGGGGCGGTTGGCTACACCTTC. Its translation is CASSTTGAVGYTF. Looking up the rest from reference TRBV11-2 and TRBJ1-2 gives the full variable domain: EAGVAQSPRYKIIEKRQSVAFWCNPISGHATLYWYQQILGQGPKLLIQFQNNGVVDDSQLPKDRFSAERLKGVDSTLKIQPAKLEDSAVYLCASSTTGAVGYTFGSGTRLTVV.

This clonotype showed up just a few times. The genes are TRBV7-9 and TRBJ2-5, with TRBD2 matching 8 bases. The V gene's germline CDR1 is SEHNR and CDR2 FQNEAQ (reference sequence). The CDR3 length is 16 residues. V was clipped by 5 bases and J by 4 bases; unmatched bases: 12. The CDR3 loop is CASSDRSGGVAETQYF. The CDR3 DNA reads TGTGCCAGCAGCGACCGCTCCGGGGGGGTCGCAGAGACCCAGTACTTC.

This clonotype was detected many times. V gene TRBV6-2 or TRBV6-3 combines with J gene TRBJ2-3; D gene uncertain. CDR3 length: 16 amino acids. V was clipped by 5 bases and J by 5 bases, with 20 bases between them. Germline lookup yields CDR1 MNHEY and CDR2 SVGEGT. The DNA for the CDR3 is TGTGCCAGCAGTCCCTCTCGGTCCCGATCCCTAGATACGCAGTATTTT. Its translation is CASSPSRSRSLDTQYF.

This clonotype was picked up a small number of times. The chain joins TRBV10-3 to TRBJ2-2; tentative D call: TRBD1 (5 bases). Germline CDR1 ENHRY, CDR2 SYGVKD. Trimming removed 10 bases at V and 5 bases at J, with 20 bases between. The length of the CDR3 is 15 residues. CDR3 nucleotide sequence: TGTGCCACCAAGGAAGCAGGGTTGTTGACCGGGGAGCTGTTTTTT. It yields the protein CATKEAGLLTGELFF.

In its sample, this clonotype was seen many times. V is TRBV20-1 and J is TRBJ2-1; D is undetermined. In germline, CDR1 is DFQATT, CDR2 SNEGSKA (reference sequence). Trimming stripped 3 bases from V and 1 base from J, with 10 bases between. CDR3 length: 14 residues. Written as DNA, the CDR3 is TGCAGTGCTAGGGGCAGGATATCCTACAATGAGCAGTTCTTC. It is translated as CSARGRISYNEQFF.

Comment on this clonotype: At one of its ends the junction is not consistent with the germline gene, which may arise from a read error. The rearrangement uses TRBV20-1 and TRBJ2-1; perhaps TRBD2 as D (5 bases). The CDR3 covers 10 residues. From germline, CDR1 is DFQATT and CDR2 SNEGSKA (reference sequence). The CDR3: CSWEYNDQFF. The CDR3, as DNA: TGCAGCTGGGAGTACAATGATCAGTTCTTC.

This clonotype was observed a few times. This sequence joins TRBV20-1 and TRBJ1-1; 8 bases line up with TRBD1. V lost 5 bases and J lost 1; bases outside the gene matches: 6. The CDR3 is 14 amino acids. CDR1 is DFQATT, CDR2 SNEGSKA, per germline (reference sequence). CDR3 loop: CSALVGTGNTEAFF. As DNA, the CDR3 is TGCAGTGCTCTGGTTGGGACAGGGAACACTGAAGCTTTCTTT.

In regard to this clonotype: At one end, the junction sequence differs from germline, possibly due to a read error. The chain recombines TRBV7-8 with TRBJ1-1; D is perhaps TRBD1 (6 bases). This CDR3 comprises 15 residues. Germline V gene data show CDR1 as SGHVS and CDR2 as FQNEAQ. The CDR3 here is CASSLAGESVTEAFF. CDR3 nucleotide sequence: TGTGCCAGCAGCCTAGCAGGGGAGAGCGTCACTGAAGCTTTCTTT.

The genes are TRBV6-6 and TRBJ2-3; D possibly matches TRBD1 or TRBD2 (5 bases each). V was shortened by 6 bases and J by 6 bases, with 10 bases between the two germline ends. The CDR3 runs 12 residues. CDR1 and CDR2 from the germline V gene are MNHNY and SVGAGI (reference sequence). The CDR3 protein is CASSGAGDTQYF. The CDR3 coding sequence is TGTGCCAGCAGCGGGGCCGGTGATACGCAGTATTTT.

CDR3 loop: CASSGLGFLAKNIQYF. For the CDR3, the DNA is TGCGCCAGCAGCGGCCTAGGATTTCTAGCCAAAAACATTCAGTACTTC. The chain is built from TRBV4-1 and TRBJ2-4; no clear D gene. Trimming removed 5 bases at V and 0 bases at J, with 14 bases between. The CDR3 loop spans 16 amino acids. Germline-derived CDR1 and CDR2 are MGHRA and YSYEKL.

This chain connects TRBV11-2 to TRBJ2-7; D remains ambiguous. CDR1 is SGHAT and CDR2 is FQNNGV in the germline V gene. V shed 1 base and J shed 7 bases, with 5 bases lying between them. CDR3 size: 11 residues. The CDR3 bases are TGTGCCAGCAGCTTAGTGGAGGAGCAGTACGTC. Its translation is CASSLVEEQYV.

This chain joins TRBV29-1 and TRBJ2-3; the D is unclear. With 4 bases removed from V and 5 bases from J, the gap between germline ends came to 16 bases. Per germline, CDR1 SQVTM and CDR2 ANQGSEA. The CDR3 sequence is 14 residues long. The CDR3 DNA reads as TGCAGCGTTGGAGGCTATGGCCCTCAAGATACGCAGTATTTT. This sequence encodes CSVGGYGPQDTQYF.

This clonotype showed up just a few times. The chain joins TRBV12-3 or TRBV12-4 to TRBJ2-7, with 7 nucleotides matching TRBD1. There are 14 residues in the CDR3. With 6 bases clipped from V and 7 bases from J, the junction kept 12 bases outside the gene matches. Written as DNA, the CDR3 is TGTGCCAGCAGACGGGACAGCTTAGTGGGGGAGCAGTACTTC. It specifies CASRRDSLVGEQYF.

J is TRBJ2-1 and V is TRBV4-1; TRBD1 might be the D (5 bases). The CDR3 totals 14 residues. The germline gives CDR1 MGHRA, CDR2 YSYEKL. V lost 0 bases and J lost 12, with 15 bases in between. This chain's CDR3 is CASSQDQGPTRQFF. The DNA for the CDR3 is TGCGCCAGCAGCCAAGATCAGGGTCCTACGAGGCAGTTCTTC.

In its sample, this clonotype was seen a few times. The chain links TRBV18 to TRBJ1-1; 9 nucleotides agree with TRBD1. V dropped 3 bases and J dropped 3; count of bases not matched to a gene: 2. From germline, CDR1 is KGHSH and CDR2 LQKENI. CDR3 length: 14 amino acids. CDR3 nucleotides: TGTGCCAGCTCACCCCGGGACAGGGACACTGAAGCTTTCTTT. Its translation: CASSPRDRDTEAFF.

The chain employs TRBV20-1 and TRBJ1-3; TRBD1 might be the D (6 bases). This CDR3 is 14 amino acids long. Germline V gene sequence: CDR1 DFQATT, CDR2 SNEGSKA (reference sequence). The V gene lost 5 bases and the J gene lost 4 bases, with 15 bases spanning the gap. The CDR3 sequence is CSAPRGAQGNTIYF. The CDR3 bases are TGCAGTGCTCCCCGGGGGGCGCAAGGAAACACCATATATTTT.

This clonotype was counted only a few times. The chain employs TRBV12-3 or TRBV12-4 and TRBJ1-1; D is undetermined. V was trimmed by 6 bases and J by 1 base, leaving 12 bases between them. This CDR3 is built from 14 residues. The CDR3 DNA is TGTGCCAGCAGCAAACACGACGGGAACACTGAAGCTTTCTTT. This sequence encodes CASSKHDGNTEAFF.

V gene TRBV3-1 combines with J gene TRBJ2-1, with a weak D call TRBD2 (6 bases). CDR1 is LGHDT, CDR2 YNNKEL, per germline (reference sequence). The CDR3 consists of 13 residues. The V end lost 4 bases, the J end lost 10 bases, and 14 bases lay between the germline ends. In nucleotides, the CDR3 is TGTGCCAGCAGCCTACGGGAAAGCGGGGAGCAGTTCTTC. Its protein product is CASSLRESGEQFF.

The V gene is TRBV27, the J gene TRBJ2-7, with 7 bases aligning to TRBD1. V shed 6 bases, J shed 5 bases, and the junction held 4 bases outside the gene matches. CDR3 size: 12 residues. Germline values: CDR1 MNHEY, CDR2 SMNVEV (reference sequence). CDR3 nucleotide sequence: TGTGCCAGCAGATCGCAGGGGGACGAGCAGTACTTC. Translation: CASRSQGDEQYF.

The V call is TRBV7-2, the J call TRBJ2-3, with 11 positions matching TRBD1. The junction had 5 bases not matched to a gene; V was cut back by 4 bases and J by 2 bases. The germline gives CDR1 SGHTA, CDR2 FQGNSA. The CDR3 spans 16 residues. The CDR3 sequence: CASSSGTGGDTDTQYF. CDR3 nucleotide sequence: TGTGCCAGCAGCTCGGGGACAGGGGGTGACACAGATACGCAGTATTTT.

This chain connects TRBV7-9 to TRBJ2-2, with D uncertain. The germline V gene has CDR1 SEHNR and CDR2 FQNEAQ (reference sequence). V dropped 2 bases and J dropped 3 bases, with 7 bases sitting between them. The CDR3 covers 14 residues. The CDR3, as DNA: TGTGCCAGCAGCTTAAGGGAAGACACCGGGGAGCTGTTTTTT. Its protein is CASSLREDTGELFF.

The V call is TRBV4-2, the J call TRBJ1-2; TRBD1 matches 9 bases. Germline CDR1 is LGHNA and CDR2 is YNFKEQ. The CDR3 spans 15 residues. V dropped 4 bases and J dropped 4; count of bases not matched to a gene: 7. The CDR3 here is CASSLRGTGPYGYTF. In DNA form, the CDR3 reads TGTGCCAGCAGCCTCCGAGGGACAGGGCCCTATGGCTACACCTTC.

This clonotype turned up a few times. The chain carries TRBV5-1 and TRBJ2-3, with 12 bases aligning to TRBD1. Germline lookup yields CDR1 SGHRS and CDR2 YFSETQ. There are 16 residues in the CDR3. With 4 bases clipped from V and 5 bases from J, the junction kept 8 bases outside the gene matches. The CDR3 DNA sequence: TGCGCCAGCAGCCCCGCCGGGACAGGGGGCCGAGATACGCAGTATTTT. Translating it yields CASSPAGTGGRDTQYF.

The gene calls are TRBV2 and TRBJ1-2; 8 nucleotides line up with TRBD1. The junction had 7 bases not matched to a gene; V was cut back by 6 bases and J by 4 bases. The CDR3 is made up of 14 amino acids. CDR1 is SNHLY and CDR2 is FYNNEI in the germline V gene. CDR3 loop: CASRLGQEAYGYTF. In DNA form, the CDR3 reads TGTGCCAGCAGGCTGGGACAGGAAGCCTATGGCTACACCTTC.

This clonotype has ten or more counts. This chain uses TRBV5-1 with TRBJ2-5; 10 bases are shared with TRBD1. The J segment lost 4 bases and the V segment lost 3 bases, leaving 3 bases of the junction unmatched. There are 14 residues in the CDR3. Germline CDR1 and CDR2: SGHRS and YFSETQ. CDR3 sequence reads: CASSSGQGLETQYF. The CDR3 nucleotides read TGCGCCAGCAGCTCGGGACAGGGGTTAGAGACCCAGTACTTC.

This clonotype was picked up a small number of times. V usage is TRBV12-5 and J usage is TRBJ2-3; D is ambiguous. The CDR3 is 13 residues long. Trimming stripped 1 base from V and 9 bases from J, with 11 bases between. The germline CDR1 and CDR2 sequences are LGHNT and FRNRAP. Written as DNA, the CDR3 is TGTGCTAGTGGTTTGGGGTGGGATGGAACGCAGTATTTT. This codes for CASGLGWDGTQYF.

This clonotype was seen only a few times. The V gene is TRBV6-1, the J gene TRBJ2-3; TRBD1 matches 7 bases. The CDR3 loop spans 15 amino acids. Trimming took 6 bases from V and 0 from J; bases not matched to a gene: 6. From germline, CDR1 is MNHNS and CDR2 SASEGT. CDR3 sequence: CASSQGQPSTDTQYF. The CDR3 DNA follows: TGTGCCAGCAGCCAGGGACAGCCCAGCACAGATACGCAGTATTTT.